The 14 T cell receptor beta chains in this list originate from one sample, sequenced in a study of memory B cells and T cells in multiple sclerosis. Separate sequencing covered autoproliferating (CFSE-dim) and non-proliferating (CFSE-high) T cells from stimulus-free culture. Replicate wells were pooled after less than eight days of stimulus-free culture of 40 million to 65 million CFSE-labeled PBMCs. Profiling relied on immunoSEQ multiplex PCR, and the TCRdb table lists in-frame clones only, not all of them. This sample carries some 49,000 clones, approximately 80% of them seen once, and the ten largest clones take around 1.1%. These receptors are not linked to any known antigen. The sample consisted of PBMCs from blood kept in culture. These receptors originate from a human donor with multiple sclerosis.

V gene TRBV27 combines with J gene TRBJ1-2, with TRBD1 as a possible D gene (6 bases). The CDR3 is 15 residues long. Germline loops: CDR1 MNHEY, CDR2 SMNVEV (reference sequence). V shed 5 bases and J shed 2 bases, with 15 bases lying between them. The chain's CDR3 is CASSPRQVRNYGYTF. CDR3 bases: TGTGCCAGCAGTCCCCGACAGGTGAGGAACTATGGCTACACCTTC.

The rearrangement joins TRBV2 to TRBJ2-1; 8 bases align to TRBD2. CDR3 length equals 15 residues. The junction had 4 bases not matched to a gene; V was cut back by 2 bases and J by 4 bases. CDR1 and CDR2 from the germline V gene are SNHLY and FYNNEI. DNA for the CDR3: TGTGCCAGCAGTGAATCGGGGGGGCTTTACAATGAGCAGTTCTTC. It is translated as CASSESGGLYNEQFF.

This chain uses TRBV7-9 with TRBJ1-6; 7 bases agree with TRBD1. This CDR3 spans 15 amino acids. The V and J ends lost 1 base and 10 bases, in that order; junction bases with no gene match: 7. Germline V gives CDR1 SEHNR, CDR2 FQNEAQ (reference sequence). Here the CDR3 reads CASSLVAQGDSPLHF. The CDR3 coding sequence is TGTGCCAGCAGCTTAGTGGCTCAGGGGGACTCACCCCTCCACTTT.

This chain uses TRBV2 with TRBJ1-2; D is perhaps TRBD1 (5 bases). Germline CDR1 reads SNHLY; CDR2 reads FYNNEI. The CDR3 consists of 11 residues. The V end was cut by 6 bases, the J end by 8 bases, with 10 bases between. CDR3: CASSREYGYTF. The CDR3 DNA reads as TGTGCCAGCAGCAGGGAGTACGGCTACACCTTC. The full variable domain, with the rest looked up from reference TRBV2 and TRBJ1-2, is EPEVTQTPSHQVTQMGQEVILRCVPISNHLYFYWYRQILGQKVEFLVSFYNNEISEKSEIFDDQFSVERPDGSNFTLKIRSTKLEDSAMYFCASSREYGYTFGSGTRLTVV.

The chain recombines TRBV9 with TRBJ2-7, with a possible D match to TRBD1 (5 bases). V lost 4 bases, J lost 3 bases, and 11 bases lay in between. CDR3 length equals 13 residues. Germline V gene data show CDR1 as SGDLS and CDR2 as YYNGEE. CDR3 residues: CASSPWGGYEQYF. CDR3 in DNA: TGTGCCAGCAGCCCCTGGGGCGGCTACGAGCAGTACTTC.

This clone was observed a few times. J is TRBJ2-2 and V is TRBV4-1; 9 bases align to TRBD2. Germline V gene sequence: CDR1 MGHRA, CDR2 YSYEKL. V was pared by 7 bases and J by 2 bases, with 8 bases of the junction left unmatched. This CDR3 spans 16 amino acids. CDR3 DNA: TGCGCCAGCAAGCGTGGCGGGGGGGTTAACACCGGGGAGCTGTTTTTT. Amino acid sequence: CASKRGGGVNTGELFF.

The chain joins TRBV2 to TRBJ1-2; no firm D call. Trimming cost V 6 bases and J 1 base, with 9 bases left between them. This CDR3 has 13 residues. CDR1 and CDR2 (germline): SNHLY, FYNNEI. The CDR3 is CASSRRDNYGYTF. The CDR3 nucleotides are TGTGCCAGCAGCCGCAGAGATAACTATGGCTACACCTTC.

The chain uses TRBV4-3 and TRBJ1-6, with TRBD1 as a possible D gene (6 bases). V dropped 1 base and J dropped 6 bases, with 16 bases sitting between them. Germline CDR1 reads LGHNA; CDR2 reads YSLEER. This CDR3 is 17 amino acids long. The CDR3 bases are TGCGCCAGCAGCCAAGGGACAGCCCAGAACTTTAATTCACCCCTCCACTTT. Protein sequence: CASSQGTAQNFNSPLHF.

This chain uses TRBV9 with TRBJ2-3, with TRBD1 identical over 7 bases. CDR3 length: 15 residues. V lost 0 bases and J lost 2; bases outside the gene matches: 3. Per the germline V gene, CDR1 is SGDLS and CDR2 is YYNGEE. The CDR3 region is CASSVGQGLTDTQYF. CDR3 nucleotide sequence: TGTGCCAGCAGCGTAGGACAGGGCCTCACAGATACGCAGTATTTT. The full variable domain, in which reference TRBV9 and TRBJ2-3 provide the parts outside the CDR3, is DSGVTQTPKHLITATGQRVTLRCSPRSGDLSVYWYQQSLDQGLQFLIQYYNGEERAKGNILERFSAQQFPDLHSELNLSSLELGDSALYFCASSVGQGLTDTQYFGPGTRLTVL.

The chain is built from TRBV30 and TRBJ2-5; tentatively, D is TRBD1 (5 bases). V lost 6 bases and J lost 5, with 19 bases in between. Germline values: CDR1 GTSNPN, CDR2 SVGIG (reference sequence). The CDR3 is made up of 14 amino acids. In nucleotides, the CDR3 is TGTGCCTGTACGACGAGACGGTCAGGGGAGACCCAGTACTTC. It codes for CACTTRRSGETQYF.

This sequence joins TRBV7-2 and TRBJ1-2, with 7 bases lining up with TRBD1. The CDR3 runs 15 residues. CDR1 and CDR2 (germline): SGHTA, FQGNSA. V lost 4 bases and J lost 4; bases outside the gene matches: 9. CDR3: CASSSADRRLYGYTF. The CDR3 coding sequence is TGTGCCAGCAGCTCCGCGGACAGGCGACTCTATGGCTACACCTTC.

The chain carries TRBV5-1 and TRBJ1-2, with 8 bases matching TRBD1. This CDR3 comprises 14 residues. V shed 3 bases, J shed 10 bases, and the junction held 11 bases outside the gene matches. Germline values: CDR1 SGHRS, CDR2 YFSETQ. CDR3 nucleotide sequence: TGCGCCAGCAGCTATGACGGGACAGGTCTTGACTACACCTTC. Its translation: CASSYDGTGLDYTF.

The rearrangement uses TRBV2 and TRBJ2-2; D may be TRBD1 (5 bases). The V and J ends lost 9 bases and 0 bases respectively, with 11 bases between them. This CDR3 region has 14 residues. Germline V lookup: CDR1 SNHLY, CDR2 FYNNEI. CDR3 nucleotide sequence: TGTGCCAGTAAGGCAGGGACGAACACCGGGGAGCTGTTTTTT. Translation gives CASKAGTNTGELFF.

The rearrangement uses TRBV7-2 and TRBJ2-1, with 8 bases lining up with TRBD1. CDR1 SGHTA and CDR2 FQGNSA come from the germline V gene. The trim removed 1 base at V and 7 bases at J, leaving 6 bases unmatched. There are 15 residues in the CDR3. The CDR3 DNA is TGTGCCAGCAGCTTAGTCGGGACAGGCATAAATGAGCAGTTCTTC. The encoded protein is CASSLVGTGINEQFF. Combining the CDR3 with reference TRBV7-2 and TRBJ2-1 gives the whole variable domain GAGVSQSPSNKVTEKGKDVELRCDPISGHTALYWYRQSLGQGLEFLIYFQGNSAPDKSGLPSDRFSAERTGGSVSTLTIQRTQQEDSAVYLCASSLVGTGINEQFFGPGTRLTVL.